This is a list of T cell receptor beta chains from one sample in a study of OX40 agonist ivuxolimab in advanced cancers. Repertoires were generated with immunoSEQ multiplex PCR, while TCRdb's copy carries only in-frame clones and drops some. Of 80,000 to 95,000 clones in the sample, around 88% were seen once. Specimen: CD4+ or CD8+ T cells sorted from blood, collected in a trial of the OX40 agonist ivuxolimab. The receptors derive from an adult with an advanced solid tumor such as melanoma, head and neck, liver or kidney cancer. The CDR3 runs from the conserved cysteine through the conserved F or W. A D gene is named only where the DNA matches it firmly. Rows may omit the clone size; those that give it use once, few, many or a size class.

D gene | clone size | J gene | V gene | CDR3 DNA | CDR3 protein
TRBD1 | NA | TRBJ2-7 | TRBV28 | TGTGCCAGCAGTTTACTCTCCGGGACAGGGTCAAGGGAGCAGTACTTC | CASSLLSGTGSREQYF
TRBD1 | NA | TRBJ1-2 | TRBV29-1 | TGCAGCGTGCAAACGGGACAGAATAACTATGGCTACACCTTC | CSVQTGQNNYGYTF
NA | NA | TRBJ2-5 | TRBV11-3 | TGTGCCAGCAGCTTAGGGCGATCACAAGAGACCCAGTACTTC | CASSLGRSQETQYF
TRBD1 | NA | TRBJ2-3 | TRBV5-1 | TGCGCCAGCAACTATCGTACCGGGACAGGAGGAGATACGCAGTATTTT | CASNYRTGTGGDTQYF
NA | NA | TRBJ1-2 | TRBV7-2 | TGTGCCAGCAGCCGTCAGGAGGGTAACTATGGCTACACCTTC | CASSRQEGNYGYTF
NA | NA | TRBJ2-1 | TRBV10-3 | TGTGCCATCAGTGAGTCGACCGGCGCGCAGCAGTTCTTC | CAISESTGAQQFF
NA | NA | TRBJ1-5 | TRBV7-3 | TGTGCCAGCAGCTCCTCCCGGGACGGAATCCAGCATTTT | CASSSSRDGIQHF
NA | few | TRBJ2-3 | TRBV11-2 | TGTGCCAGCAGCCATTGGGGGACTAGCACAGATACGCAGTATTTT | CASSHWGTSTDTQYF
TRBD1 | once | TRBJ2-7 | TRBV10-3 | TGTGCCATCAGTGATCCGGGACAGGGGATGTACGAGCAGTACTTC | CAISDPGQGMYEQYF
TRBD1 | NA | TRBJ1-1 | TRBV5-4 | TGTGCCAGCAGCGGGGACAGGGGGAACACTGAAGCTTTCTTT | CASSGDRGNTEAFF
NA | NA | TRBJ2-3 | TRBV4-1 | TGCGCCAGCAGCCAAGATAACAGCCGATATGTCACAGATACGCAGTATTTT | CASSQDNSRYVTDTQYF
NA | once | TRBJ1-4 | TRBV6-6 | TGTGCCAGCAGTTATATTGAAAAACTGTTTTTT | CASSYIEKLFF
NA | NA | TRBJ1-2 | TRBV6-5 | TGTGCCAGCAGAACCCAGAAAAGCCGGCATGGCTACACCTTC | CASRTQKSRHGYTF
NA | NA | TRBJ2-6 | TRBV6-1 | TGTGCCTCCGACAGATATTCTGGGGCCAACGTCCTGACTTTC | CASDRYSGANVLTF
NA | NA | TRBJ1-2 | TRBV10-3 | TGTGCCATCAGTGAGTCTGTACAGCGAAACTATGGCTACACCTTC | CAISESVQRNYGYTF
NA | NA | TRBJ1-5 | TRBV15 | TGTGCCACCAGCAGAGATCCAGGGAATAGTCAGCCCCAGCATTTT | CATSRDPGNSQPQHF
TRBD1 | NA | TRBJ1-4 | TRBV30 | TGTGCCTGGAGAGACAGGGGGCGAGAAAAACTGTTTTTT | CAWRDRGREKLFF
NA | NA | TRBJ1-2 | TRBV29-1 | TGCAGCGTTGAAGATGTAGGAAAGGGCCCTTATGGCTACACCTTC | CSVEDVGKGPYGYTF
NA | NA | TRBJ2-4 | TRBV4-1 | TGCGCCAGCAGCCAAGTTGGAGGAGGGGTCCGCGCCAAAAACATTCAGTACTTC | CASSQVGGGVRAKNIQYF
NA | once | TRBJ2-2 | TRBV7-9 | TGTGCCAGCAGCTTAGTAGGGGCTACCGGGGAGCTGTTTTTT | CASSLVGATGELFF
TRBD2 | NA | TRBJ2-1 | TRBV5-1 | TGCGCCAGCAGATTGGGGCCTAGCGGGGACTACAATGAGCAGTTCTTC | CASRLGPSGDYNEQFF
NA | NA | TRBJ2-3 | TRBV5-4 | TGTGCCAGCAGCTCCTCTCTGACTAGGAACACAGATACGCAGTATTTT | CASSSSLTRNTDTQYF
NA | NA | TRBJ2-7 | TRBV7-9 | TGTGCCAGCAGCTTAGTTTCCGGGACATTCTACGAGCAGTACTTC | CASSLVSGTFYEQYF
TRBD2 | NA | TRBJ2-7 | TRBV7-6 | TGTACCAGCAGCCCGGGACTAGCGGGAGCGAGCGAGCAGTACTTC | CTSSPGLAGASEQYF
NA | NA | TRBJ1-1 | TRBV11-2 | TGTGCCAGCAGCTTAGATCTTCAGGGTCGAGCTTTCTTT | CASSLDLQGRAFF
NA | NA | TRBJ2-7 | TRBV11-1 | TGTGCCAGCAGGAAACAGGGTGGGTCCTACGAGCAGTACTTC | CASRKQGGSYEQYF
NA | NA | TRBJ1-1 | TRBV6-6 | TGTGCCTGCGACGTCCCGGGCGGGACTGAAGCTTTCTTT | CACDVPGGTEAFF
NA | NA | TRBJ2-7 | TRBV5-4 | TGTGCCAGCAGCTTCGGGGCGGGAACGTACGAGCAGTACTTC | CASSFGAGTYEQYF